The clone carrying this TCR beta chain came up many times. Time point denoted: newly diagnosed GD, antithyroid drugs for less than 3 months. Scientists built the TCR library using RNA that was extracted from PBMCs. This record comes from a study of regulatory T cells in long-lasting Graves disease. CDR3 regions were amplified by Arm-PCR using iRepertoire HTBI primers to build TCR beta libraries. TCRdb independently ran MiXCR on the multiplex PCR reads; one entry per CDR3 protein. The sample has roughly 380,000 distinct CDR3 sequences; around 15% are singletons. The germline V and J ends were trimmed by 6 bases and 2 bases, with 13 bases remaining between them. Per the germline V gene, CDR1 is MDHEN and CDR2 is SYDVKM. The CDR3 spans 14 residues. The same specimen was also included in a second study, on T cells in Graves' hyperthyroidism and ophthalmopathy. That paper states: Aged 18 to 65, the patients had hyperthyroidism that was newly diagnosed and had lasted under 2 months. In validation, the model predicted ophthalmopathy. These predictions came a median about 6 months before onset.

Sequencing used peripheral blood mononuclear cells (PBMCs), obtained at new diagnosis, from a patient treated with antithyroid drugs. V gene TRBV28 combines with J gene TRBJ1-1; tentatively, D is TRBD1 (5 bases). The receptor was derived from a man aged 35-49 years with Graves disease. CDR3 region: CASSPGGGNTEAFF. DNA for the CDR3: TGTGCCAGCAGCCCTGGGGGGGGAAACACTGAAGCTTTCTTT.